The next 10 T cell receptor beta chains were all read from a single sample in a study of CD8 T cells in Susac syndrome. Random-hexamer reverse transcription was applied to about 0.45 to 1 ug RNA. TCRdb redid the calling of the immunoSEQ multiplex PCR reads with MiXCR, one entry per CDR3 protein. The sample records some 100,000 distinct CDR3 sequences, about 96% being singletons. Sequencing was done on a sample of CD4+ T cells from PBMCs. The source is a human donor in good health.

This clonotype showed up just once. J is TRBJ2-7 and V is TRBV3-1, with D unresolved. This CDR3 has 14 residues. V lost 3 bases to trimming and J lost 2 bases, with 11 bases between them. Germline assignment: CDR1 LGHDT and CDR2 YNNKEL (reference sequence). CDR3 sequence (DNA): TGTGCCAGCAGCCAGTGGGTGAACACCTACGAGCAGTACTTC. Translation gives CASSQWVNTYEQYF.

This clonotype came up a few times. An end of the junction differs from the germline gene, which may be a read error. The V gene is TRBV5-1, the J gene TRBJ1-1; D remains ambiguous. There are 13 residues in the CDR3. The germline CDR1 and CDR2 sequences are SGHRS and YFSETQ. CDR3 region: CASSLTENTEAFF. The CDR3 DNA reads as TGTGCCAGCAGTCTAACAGAGAACACTGAAGCTTTCTTT.

The chain employs TRBV12-3 or TRBV12-4 and TRBJ2-1, with D possibly TRBD2 on 7 matching bases. The V gene lost 6 bases and the J gene lost 5 bases, with 20 bases spanning the gap. The CDR3 extends over 16 amino acids. The CDR3 sequence: CASSGWGGGADNEQFF. The CDR3 region has the DNA TGTGCCAGCAGCGGCTGGGGGGGCGGAGCAGACAATGAGCAGTTCTTC.

The chain combines TRBV6-2 or TRBV6-3 with TRBJ2-7, with TRBD2 matching over 9 bases. Germline assignment: CDR1 MNHEY and CDR2 SVGEGT. This CDR3 is built from 14 residues. V shed 6 bases, J shed 3 bases, and the junction held 6 bases outside the gene matches. The CDR3 nucleotides read TGTGCCAGCAGCCTGGTAGCGGGAGTCTACGAGCAGTACTTC. It is translated as CASSLVAGVYEQYF.

V is TRBV29-1 and J is TRBJ1-4; D uncertain. The CDR3 spans 14 residues. From germline, CDR1 is SQVTM and CDR2 ANQGSEA. The V gene lost 0 bases and the J gene lost 6 bases, with 11 bases spanning the gap. Written as DNA, the CDR3 is TGCAGCGTTGAAGAAGGACTGGCGGATGAAAAACTGTTTTTT. It specifies CSVEEGLADEKLFF.

The DNA for the CDR3 is TGTGCCAGTAGGTTCGGGGGAGTCGACACTGAAGCTTTCTTT. This gives the protein CASRFGGVDTEAFF. The rearrangement joins TRBV19 to TRBJ1-1, with TRBD1 as a possible D gene (5 bases). Trimming shortened V by 6 bases and J by 3 bases, and 14 bases separated the two germline ends. The CDR3 is made up of 14 amino acids. CDR1 is LNHDA, CDR2 SQIVND, per germline (reference sequence).

The rearrangement joins TRBV7-2 to TRBJ2-1; D is perhaps TRBD2 (5 bases). The CDR3 has 15 residues. The V and J ends lost 5 bases and 2 bases respectively, with 13 bases between them. The germline V gene has CDR1 SGHTA and CDR2 FQGNSA. In nucleotides, the CDR3 is TGTGCCAGCAGCATTAGCGTGATGGCCTACAATGAGCAGTTCTTC. The encoded protein is CASSISVMAYNEQFF. The whole variable domain, filled in from reference TRBV7-2 and TRBJ2-1, reads GAGVSQSPSNKVTEKGKDVELRCDPISGHTALYWYRQSLGQGLEFLIYFQGNSAPDKSGLPSDRFSAERTGGSVSTLTIQRTQQEDSAVYLCASSISVMAYNEQFFGPGTRLTVL.

This chain uses TRBV7-2 with TRBJ2-5; D call uncertain. V lost 4 bases and J 1 base, leaving 4 bases between the germline ends. Germline CDR1 reads SGHTA; CDR2 reads FQGNSA. The CDR3 is made up of 12 amino acids. CDR3 sequence (DNA): TGTGCCAGCAGCTCGACCCAAGAGACCCAGTACTTC. As protein: CASSSTQETQYF.

V usage is TRBV28 and J usage is TRBJ1-1, with unresolved D. V shed 1 base and J shed 6 bases, with 12 bases lying between them. Germline CDR1 and CDR2: MDHEN and SYDVKM. The CDR3 has 14 amino acids. In nucleotides, the CDR3 is TGTGCCAGCAGTTTATCCGCCGCCCAGCCTGAAGCTTTCTTT. Its protein product is CASSLSAAQPEAFF.

This chain links TRBV7-9 with TRBJ1-2; D is undetermined. V shed 4 bases and J shed 8 bases, with 17 bases lying between them. This CDR3 is built from 14 residues. Germline loops: CDR1 SEHNR, CDR2 FQNEAQ (reference sequence). CDR3: CASSYSAQSLGYTF. The CDR3 DNA reads as TGTGCCAGCAGCTATTCCGCTCAATCGTTAGGCTACACCTTC. Complete variable domain (other parts from reference TRBV7-9 and TRBJ1-2): DTGVSQNPRHKITKRGQNVTFRCDPISEHNRLYWYRQTLGQGPEFLTYFQNEAQLEKSRLLSDRFSAERPKGSFSTLEIQRTEQGDSAMYLCASSYSAQSLGYTFGSGTRLTVV.